This entry is about one T cell receptor beta chain. Its antigen is as yet unknown. This entry comes from a study of T cell responses to AZD1222 COVID-19 vaccine. Overall study findings and caveats: A mostly white British donor set with more females was recruited, and clonal diversity was possibly underestimated. A rise in Spike-specific TCR breadth and depth followed two AZD1222 doses.

Generated by immunoSEQ multiplex PCR, the TCRdb table keeps only in-frame clones and is missing some. The data show 80,000 or so clones, nearly 85% seen once. Germline CDR1 reads LGHDT; CDR2 reads YNNKEL (reference sequence). Trimming shortened V by 6 bases and J by 1 base, and 10 bases separated the two germline ends. CDR3 length: 14 residues. Sequencing was performed on peripheral blood, taken on day 0 of AZD1222 vaccination. This sequence joins TRBV3-1 (or the pseudogene TRBV3-2) and TRBJ1-5, with a tentative D call TRBD1 (5 bases). This TCR derives from an adult in good health. DNA of the CDR3: TGTGCCAGCAGTTTTCGGGGGAGCAATCAGCCCCAGCATTTT. It yields the protein CASSFRGSNQPQHF.